This TCR beta chain was profiled in a study of Graves' ophthalmopathy and Graves' hyperthyroidism (dated by TCRdb to 2016 to 2018). Study-level background: Peripheral blood was collected before any treatment was given, at the time of initial diagnosis. To tell Graves' ophthalmopathy apart from Graves' hyperthyroidism, and to predict which patients would progress to ophthalmopathy, the study relied on TCR beta repertoire signatures. In total, 135 blood samples were TCR-sequenced: 40 to 45 ophthalmopathy, some 75 hyperthyroidism and some 17 hyperthyroidism-to-ophthalmopathy patients. To explore V-J signatures that distinguish ophthalmopathy from hyperthyroidism, a discovery set of about a hundred patients was enrolled, made up of 40 to 45 with ophthalmopathy and 57 with stable hyperthyroidism. For independent validation, a separate cohort was made up of 18 to 20 hyperthyroidism patients plus 17 patients who later progressed from hyperthyroidism to ophthalmopathy. In more than five hyperthyroidism patients, the T-cell repertoires found in thyroid tissue were compared with those found in blood. Once sampling was done, hyperthyroidism patients were given methimazole at a starting dose of 30 mg daily, while ophthalmopathy patients were given high-dose intravenous methylprednisolone. Paper-wide results and their limitations: Most of the expanded thyroid clonotypes with a frequency above 0.001 were also detected in blood, and it was suggested that the thyroid immune response may be reflected by blood repertoires. Sample size was not statistically predetermined, and group allocation was not concealed from the investigators. In validation, the model predicted ophthalmopathy progression with about 71% sensitivity and 72.22% specificity; some 13 predicted patients were CT-confirmed with GO in a median of 6.5 months. In cross-validation, the 13-signature model distinguished ophthalmopathy from stable hyperthyroidism with just over 85% sensitivity and roughly 81% specificity, and in the test set the corresponding values were approximately 80% and 68%.

Points on this clonotype: This clone's antigen is unknown. No qualities accompany the bases; no much larger clone lies one base away.

Ophthalmopathy patients were characterized by moderately to severely active disease, a Clinical Activity Score of at least 3, a NOSPECS grade of at least 4, and a disease duration under 3 months. Patients were excluded if they had other autoimmune diseases, uncontrolled infections, pregnancy or lactation. Diagnosis relied on clinical symptoms, serum thyroxine, TRAb, thyroid ultrasound and orbital computed tomography. Using Ficoll-Paque density gradient centrifugation, PBMCs were isolated from 9.5 to 10 ml of fresh peripheral blood. Total RNA was extracted with Trizol reagent and quality-checked on an Agilent 2100 Bioanalyzer. For repertoire sequencing, the TCR beta CDR3 regions were amplified from RNA transcripts. A first-round RT-PCR used HTBI primers with the Qiagen OneStep RT-PCR kit, followed by a second-round multiplex PCR, size selection and purification. The libraries underwent paired-end sequencing with 100 bp reads on an Illumina HiSeq2000. Concerning the study's data processing: Reads were processed with SOAPnuke, discarding reads with adapters, uncalled bases, mean Phred below 15, or no exact constant-primer or identifier match. High-quality paired reads were merged with COPE v1.2.5. Each unique nucleotide sequence was defined as a clonotype, and clonotypes were aligned to IMGT TRB V, D and J references with MiTCR v1.1. The analysis was limited to V-J combinations with a frequency above 0.0001, which together covered 99% to 99.2% of repertoires. For each V-J combination, a TCR clonal expansion and chaos score was defined as F50 clonal expansion divided by the chaos observed in the TCRdist matrix. Welch's t-statistics and random forest were used to reduce the features to about a dozen V-J combinations, which were then used as input to a naive Bayes classifier. The Morisita-Horn index was used to measure how similar the thyroid and blood repertoires were. TCRdb ran its own pipeline on the public reads, namely fastp trimming at Q25 and MiXCR clone calling, and kept in-frame beta chains. When rows share a CDR3 protein, they turn into one entry using the most common DNA and genes. TCRdb's processing, not the authors', yielded these V and J calls. The sample records about 740,000 distinct CDR3 sequences, roughly 41% of which are singletons. The top ten clonotypes cover roughly 46% of the sample.

This TCR was recovered from an adult man with Graves' ophthalmopathy. Specimen: peripheral blood.

The nucleotides read TGTGCCAGCAGCGTGGACAGGGGGGGTCATGAAAAACTGTTTTTT. This is translated as CASSVDRGGHEKLFF. The rearranged chain carries TRBV5-6 and TRBJ1-4, and TRBD1 aligns with 10 junction nucleotides. V loses 4 bases at its end and J loses 6 bases; junction bases beyond the gene matches: 6. The CDR3 has 15 amino acids, counting the end cysteine and phenylalanine. CDR3 DNA is the only sequence kept; it has 45 bases, read in frame from the first base. CDR1 and CDR2 were assigned from the germline V gene as SGHDT and YYEEEE.